This T cell receptor (beta chain) appears in the sequencing data of a study of regulatory T cells in long-lasting Graves disease (dated by TCRdb to the early 2020s). At the level of the whole study: Antithyroid drugs had been taken for less than 3 months by newly diagnosed Graves' disease patients. A total of about 35 samples underwent TCR sequencing: some 13 from persistent and roughly 20 from newly diagnosed Graves' disease patients. This study used TCR sequencing and RNA sequencing of peripheral blood to compare persistent Graves' disease patients against newly diagnosed Graves' disease patients. The study was conducted in China and was registered as a clinical trial.

Sample time point, as interpreted from the label and publication: newly diagnosed GD, antithyroid drugs for less than 3 months. For both TCR sequencing and RNA sequencing, RNA was extracted from PBMCs using TRIzol. Graves' disease was diagnosed according to American Thyroid Association guidelines. Patients were recruited from an endocrinology department in Xi'an, China. From each patient, approximately 9 milliliters of peripheral blood was collected into an EDTA anticoagulant tube. Ficoll Paque Plus density gradient separation was used to isolate PBMCs, and no additional T cell sorting was done. An Agilent 2100 Bioanalyzer and agarose gel were used to check RNA quality, and a NanoDrop 2000 was used to measure RNA concentration. About this clonotype itself: Its target antigen remains unknown. No per-base quality is available; no much larger clone lies one base away.

Overall results and qualifications from the work: Persistent patients shared more public clonotypes among themselves (around 2,500) than newly diagnosed patients did (approximately 900). The authors noted that the small sample size was a limitation that may lower accuracy. Persistent Graves' disease patients showed lower TCR Shannon entropy and fewer highly expanded clones than newly diagnosed patients, suggesting clonal expansion. Only peripheral blood was studied, because thyroid tissue, the primary lesion, was inaccessible. Preferential use of TRBV28, TRBJ1-2 and TRBJ2-5 was observed in persistent disease, whereas TRBV20-1 and TRBJ2-1 were favored in newly diagnosed disease. Sequencing and analysis were restricted to the TCR beta chain.

From the cysteine up to the phenylalanine, the CDR3 has a length of 14 residues. Only CDR3 DNA is held: 42 bases, read in frame from base 1. V and J are trimmed by 8 bases and 7 bases, and the gene matches miss 8 bases of the junction. From the germline V gene, CDR1 is SGHAT and CDR2 is FQNNGV. Library preparation was by multiplex PCR. Sequencing was carried out with an Illumina HiSeq 4000. iRepertoire HTBI primers and Arm-PCR amplification of CDR3 regions were used to construct TCR beta libraries. Before sequencing, the PCR products underwent gel purification. Regarding the original processing steps: A total of fewer than 65 TRBV and 14 TRBJ segments were identified across samples and were used for gene usage analysis of CDR3 amino acid clonotypes. COPE and FqMerger were used to merge the filtered high-quality paired reads into contigs. BLAST was used to align contigs to the IMGT TRBV, TRBD and TRBJ reference genes, and CDR3 was defined following IMGT. Clonotypes above 0.1% frequency were classified as highly expanded clones. Shannon entropy served as the measure of repertoire diversity, while the Gini coefficient captured V-J evenness. Public clonotypes were defined as clonotypes shared by more than one individual. In-frame beta chains were kept once TCRdb had trimmed the public reads at Q25 with fastp and called clones with MiXCR. Each entry merges the rows of one CDR3 protein and shows their most common DNA and genes. TCRdb, rather than the study authors, made the V and J calls. This sample is represented by about 400,000 distinct CDR3 sequences; around 15% of them were singletons. Jointly, the top ten make up 20% to 25% of the sample.

Material: peripheral blood mononuclear cells (PBMCs), obtained at new diagnosis, from a patient treated with antithyroid drugs. The sequence was obtained from a female donor with Graves disease. The chain was built from TRBV11-2 and TRBJ2-1, and 10 junction bases match TRBD2. The CDR3: CASLASGRINEQFF. The bases read TGTGCCAGCTTGGCTAGCGGGAGAATTAATGAGCAGTTCTTC.